The rows below give T cell receptor beta chains drawn from one sample of a study of cytomegalovirus exposure and HLA in healthy donors. Some clones are missing from TCRdb's copy, which holds only in-frame ones; the method was immunoSEQ multiplex PCR. The data contain 200,000 to 250,000 clones, around 80% of them singletons. Source material: PBMCs. Receptors were obtained from a woman between 55 and 75 years old in good health and CMV-seropositive. The CDR3 runs from the conserved cysteine through the conserved F or W. Fields, in order: D gene, V gene, J gene, clone size, CDR3 DNA, CDR3 protein. D genes are given only for firm matches. Not every row has a clone size; where given, it reads once, few, many or a size class.

TRBD2,TRBV7-2,TRBJ2-5,NA,TGTGCCAGCAGCTTAGAGCGGGGGCAGACCCAGTACTTC,CASSLERGQTQYF
TRBD1,TRBV28,TRBJ2-2,NA,TGTGCCAGCAGTCCCCCGGGACAGGGAATCTCCGGGGAGCTGTTTTTT,CASSPPGQGISGELFF
NA,TRBV6-5,TRBJ2-7,NA,TGTGCCAGCAGGACTCCACTAGGCGAGCAGTACTTC,CASRTPLGEQYF
TRBD1,TRBV13,TRBJ1-1,NA,TGTGCCAGCAGCATCCCTGGGACAGTGAACACTGAAGCTTTCTTT,CASSIPGTVNTEAFF
NA,TRBV7-8,TRBJ1-1,few,TGTGCCAGCAGCTTAGTCGGACAGCTTAACACTGAAGCTTTCTTT,CASSLVGQLNTEAFF
NA,TRBV5-1,TRBJ2-7,NA,TGCGCCAGCAGCTTGGACGGTCGGAGTTTCTCCCACGAGCAGTACTTC,CASSLDGRSFSHEQYF
TRBD1,TRBV10-3,TRBJ1-2,NA,TGTGCCATCAGTGATGGACAGGGGGCTGGCTACACCTTC,CAISDGQGAGYTF
NA,TRBV6-1,TRBJ1-2,NA,TGTGCCAGCAGTGATGGCGGCTATGGCTACACCTTC,CASSDGGYGYTF
NA,TRBV9,TRBJ2-1,NA,TGTGCCAGCAGCGTAGGGGGGACTCAATCCTACAGTGAGCAGTTCTTC,CASSVGGTQSYSEQFF
NA,TRBV6-5,TRBJ1-3,NA,TGTGCCAGCAGTTACTCCTCTCGGGTGTCTGGAAACACCATATATTTT,CASSYSSRVSGNTIYF
TRBD1,TRBV5-1,TRBJ2-2,NA,TGCGCCAGCAGCCTAGGGACAGGCCTCGGGGAGCTGTTTTTT,CASSLGTGLGELFF
NA,TRBV21-1,TRBJ2-7,once,TGTGCCAGCACCGAGGCGGGGGTCCACGAGCAGTACTTC,CASTEAGVHEQYF
NA,TRBV7-8,TRBJ2-7,few,TGTGCCAGCAGCCCAGGGCCGGCCTACGAGCAGTACTTC,CASSPGPAYEQYF
NA,TRBV11-3,TRBJ1-5,NA,TGTGCCAGCAGCTTAGATCAATGCTACAATCAGCCCCAGCATTTT,CASSLDQCYNQPQHF
TRBD1,TRBV10-3,TRBJ1-2,NA,TGTGCCATCAGTGCGCAGGGGGACGGCTACACCTTC,CAISAQGDGYTF
TRBD1,TRBV28,TRBJ2-1,NA,TGTGCCAGCAGGTCCAGGGGGTGGAATGAGCAGTTCTTC,CASRSRGWNEQFF
TRBD2,TRBV9,TRBJ2-5,NA,TGTGCCAGCAGCACTAGCGGGGGGGCCACGGAGACCCAGTACTTC,CASSTSGGATETQYF
NA,TRBV6-6,TRBJ2-7,NA,TGTGCCTCCCAATCGACTTTATTCGGGTCCTTCCACGAGCAGTACTTC,CASQSTLFGSFHEQYF
NA,TRBV18,TRBJ1-4,once,TGTGCCAGCTCACCACGTACAGGGACTAATGAAAAACTGTTTTTT,CASSPRTGTNEKLFF
NA,TRBV5-6,TRBJ1-1,NA,TGTGCCAGCAGCCGCCTAGTGTCAGCCATGAACACTGAAGCTTTCTTT,CASSRLVSAMNTEAFF
TRBD2,TRBV6-1,TRBJ2-7,NA,TGTGCCAGCAGCGGGGGGGCGATTTACGAGCAGTACTTC,CASSGGAIYEQYF
TRBD2,TRBV30,TRBJ2-2,NA,TGTGCCTGGGGGACTAGCGGGAGGGAATCGAACACCGGGGAGCTGTTTTTT,CAWGTSGRESNTGELFF
NA,TRBV6-1,TRBJ1-4,once,TGTGCCAGCAGTGCTAGGGGGACTAATGAAAAACTGTTTTTT,CASSARGTNEKLFF